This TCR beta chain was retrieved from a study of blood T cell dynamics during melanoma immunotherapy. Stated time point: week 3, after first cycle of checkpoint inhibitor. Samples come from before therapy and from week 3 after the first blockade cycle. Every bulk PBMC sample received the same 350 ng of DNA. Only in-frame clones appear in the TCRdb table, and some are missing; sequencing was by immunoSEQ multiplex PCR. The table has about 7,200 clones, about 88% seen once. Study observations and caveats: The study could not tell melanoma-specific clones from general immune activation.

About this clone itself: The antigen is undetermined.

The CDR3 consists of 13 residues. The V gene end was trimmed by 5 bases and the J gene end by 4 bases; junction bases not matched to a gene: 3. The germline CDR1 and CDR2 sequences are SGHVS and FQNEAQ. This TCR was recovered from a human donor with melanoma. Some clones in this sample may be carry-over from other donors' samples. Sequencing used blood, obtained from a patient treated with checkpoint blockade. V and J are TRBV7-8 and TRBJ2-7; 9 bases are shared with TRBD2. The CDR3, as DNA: TGTGCCAGCAGCAGAGGACTAGCGTACGAGCAGTACTTC. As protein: CASSRGLAYEQYF.